This TCR beta chain was profiled in a study of T-cell reconstitution after alpha-beta-depleted transplantation in children (dated by TCRdb to about 2016). A note on the overall study: Using TCR repertoire profiling, the study quantitatively followed how T-cell immune reconstitution unfolded in children after TCRalphabeta/CD19-depleted allogeneic hematopoietic cell transplantation. Beyond this particular receptor, the publication reports: The frequencies of hyperexpanded clones fell over the following months, and after one year, T-cell counts and TCRbeta diversity were mostly attributed to newly produced T cells. In some patients, the high TCRbeta diversity seen at day 60 was put down to recipient T cells and intrathymic progenitors that had survived conditioning. The apparently early recovery of alphabetaT-cell counts about two months after transplant reportedly depended on only several hundred rapidly expanded clones that came from non-depleted graft cells.

Libraries were constructed by PCR. The listed sequencing device is Illumina HiSeq 2500. TCR libraries were prepared with molecular barcoding, using unique molecular identifiers to normalize TCRbeta repertoire quantification. TCRdb took the public reads, trimmed them with fastp at Q25, ran MiXCR for clone calling and kept in-frame beta chains. CDR3 protein sequences are deduplicated, and each keeps its most common genes and DNA. The sample has 65,000 to 90,000 distinct CDR3 sequences on record, 11% of them singletons. About 13% of the sample belongs to the ten largest clones. The CDR3 runs 14 amino acids, cysteine and phenylalanine included. The DNA shown is the 42-base CDR3, in frame from base 1. V loses 5 bases of germline sequence and J loses 0 bases, and the interval between the two ends is 10 bases. The sample holds many counts of this clonotype. Its antigen remains unidentified. No much larger clonotype is one base removed from it; base qualities were not supplied.

The label giving this sample's treatment or condition can be read as: allogeneic hematopoietic cell transplantation with graft depleted of TCRalphabeta T cells and CD19 B cells. Transplant recipients were children who received TCRalphabeta/CD19-depleted allogeneic hematopoietic cell grafts. The TCR originated in a boy younger than 18 with acute myeloid leukemia, due to receive a stem cell transplant. The specimen was PBMCs, collected before TCRalphabeta/CD19-depleted stem cell transplant. The chain joins TRBV12-3 or TRBV12-4 to TRBJ1-1; the D segment could be TRBD1, given 5 matching bases. The CDR3 protein is CASSLGTVNTEAFF. The DNA sequence follows: TGTGCCAGCAGTCTCGGGACCGTGAACACTGAAGCTTTCTTT.